Listed below are T cell receptor beta chains from one sample, sequenced in a study of cytomegalovirus exposure and HLA in healthy donors. Here immunoSEQ multiplex PCR was the method, and the copy in TCRdb shows in-frame clones only, minus some. The top ten clones hold 4.5% of a sample with tens of thousands of clones, roughly four fifths of them seen once. Material: PBMCs. These receptors all come from a man in his forties in good health and CMV-seronegative. Each CDR3 is given with its conserved first and last residue. D genes are given only for firm matches.

NA,TRBJ2-1,TRBV21-1,15,CASSKTSGGVGEQFF
TRBD2,TRBJ2-7,TRBV11-1,16,CASSNGLAGVGYEQYF
TRBD2,TRBJ2-3,TRBV27,15,CASSGAITSADTQYF
NA,TRBJ2-7,TRBV30,13,CAWRRGSTYEQYF
TRBD1,TRBJ2-3,TRBV7-8,16,CASSLRDRSFTDTQYF
TRBD1,TRBJ1-4,TRBV15,17,CATSRVWTGVQDEKLFF
NA,TRBJ1-5,TRBV28,16,CASSLFRQGEYQPQHF
TRBD1,TRBJ2-3,TRBV14,13,CASSRDRVDTQYF
TRBD1,TRBJ2-6,TRBV5-5,18,CASSITGTGEGGANVLTF
NA,TRBJ1-1,TRBV11-1,14,CASSLLQENTEAFF
TRBD2,TRBJ2-7,TRBV28,16,CASSSWTSGNGDEQYF
NA,TRBJ2-7,TRBV6-5,16,CASSYIGGIGSYEQYF
NA,TRBJ2-5,TRBV9,15,CASSVGGAVQETQYF
NA,TRBJ2-1,TRBV30,15,CAWSTGESSYNEQFF
NA,TRBJ1-1,TRBV7-8,15,CASSLIRDPNTEAFF
NA,TRBJ1-2,TRBV2,14,CASSEALRTSGYTF
TRBD1,TRBJ1-4,TRBV5-1,16,CASSSSGQATNEKLFF
TRBD1,TRBJ1-3,TRBV19,16,CASRSTGGRSGNTIYF
TRBD1,TRBJ1-2,TRBV10-3,14,CAITALQGDYGYTF
TRBD2,TRBJ2-1,TRBV6-1,14,CASKREGRSDEQFF
NA,TRBJ2-7,TRBV7-9,13,CASSLVGGYEQYF
TRBD2,TRBJ2-3,TRBV5-1,15,CASSPTSGRAGTQYF
TRBD2,TRBJ2-7,TRBV5-1,15,CASSLDLAGSREQYF
NA,TRBJ2-1,TRBV19,13,CASSVRVDAEQFF
TRBD1,TRBJ2-2,TRBV4-3,18,CASSGLGQGQGRTGELFF
NA,TRBJ2-2,TRBV19,15,CASSIVTGGTGELFF
NA,TRBJ2-1,TRBV18,13,CASSPRLYNEQFF
TRBD2,TRBJ2-3,TRBV7-3,18,CASSLRGKLAGGTDTQYF
TRBD2,TRBJ2-7,TRBV9,17,CASSPGTSGRSGYEQYF
TRBD1,TRBJ1-5,TRBV10-2,13,CASTGVSNQPQHF
TRBD1,TRBJ1-1,TRBV28,14,CASSYRGRWTEAFF
TRBD2,NA,TRBV5-4,15,CASSLELAGAYEQYF
TRBD1,TRBJ1-1,TRBV5-1,14,CASSFKDRESEAFF